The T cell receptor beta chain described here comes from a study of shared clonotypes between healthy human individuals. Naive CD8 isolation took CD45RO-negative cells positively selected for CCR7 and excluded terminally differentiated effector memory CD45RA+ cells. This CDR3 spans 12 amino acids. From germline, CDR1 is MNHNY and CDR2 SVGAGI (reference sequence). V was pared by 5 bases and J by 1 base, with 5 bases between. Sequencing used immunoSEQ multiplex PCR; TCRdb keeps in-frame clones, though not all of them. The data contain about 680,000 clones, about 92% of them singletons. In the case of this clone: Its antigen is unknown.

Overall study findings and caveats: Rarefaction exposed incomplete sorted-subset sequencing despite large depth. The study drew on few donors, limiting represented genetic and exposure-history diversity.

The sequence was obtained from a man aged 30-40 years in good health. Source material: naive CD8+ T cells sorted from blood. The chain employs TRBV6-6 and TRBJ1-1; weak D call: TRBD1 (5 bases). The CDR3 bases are TGTGCCAGCAGTCAGGGGAACACTGAAGCTTTCTTT. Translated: CASSQGNTEAFF.